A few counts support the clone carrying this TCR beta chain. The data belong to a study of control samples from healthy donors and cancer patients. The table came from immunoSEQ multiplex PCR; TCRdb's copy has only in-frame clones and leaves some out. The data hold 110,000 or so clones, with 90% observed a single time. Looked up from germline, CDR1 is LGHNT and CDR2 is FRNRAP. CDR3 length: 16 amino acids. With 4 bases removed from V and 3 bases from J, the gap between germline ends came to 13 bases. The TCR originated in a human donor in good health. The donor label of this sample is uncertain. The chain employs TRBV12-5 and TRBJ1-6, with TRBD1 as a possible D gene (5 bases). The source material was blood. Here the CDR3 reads CASGSTGARYNSPLHF. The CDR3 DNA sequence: TGTGCTAGTGGTTCCACCGGGGCCCGCTATAATTCACCCCTCCACTTT.